Given below is one T cell receptor beta chain in context. This record comes from a study of shared clonotypes between healthy human individuals. The germline V gene encodes CDR1 SGHRS and CDR2 YFSETQ. The CDR3 is 15 amino acids. With V trimmed by 5 bases and J by 2 bases, 5 bases remained unmatched. Researchers ran the assay at a deep level. Per the original data handling: Owing to the provision of junction-only sequences devoid of quality scores by immunoSEQ, filtering differed. Sequenced by immunoSEQ multiplex PCR; TCRdb stores in-frame clones only, minus some. V and J calls and clone size are those listed in that table; D and trimming were worked out from the DNA. This sample has some 2.4 million clones, with 93% found just once. Splitting the CD4+ cells yielded a CD45RA+ naive subset and a CD45RA-negative memory subset.

The sequenced sample was naive CD4+ T cells from PBMCs. Indicated subset: CD45RA+ positively selected. This sequence originates from a young man in good health. Some clones in this sample may be carry-over from other donors' samples. V and J are TRBV5-1 and TRBJ2-5, with 11 bases matching TRBD2. The CDR3 coding sequence is TGCGCCAGCAGGACTAGCGGGGAACCTCAAGAGACCCAGTACTTC. Translated, it gives CASRTSGEPQETQYF.